Reported below is one T cell receptor beta chain. Its antigen is not known. A read error may produce the germline difference seen at one junction end. Through a sample-barcoded 5' primer and a J-beta primer mix, a second PCR was run for roughly 6 to 12 cycles. Every cDNA was tagged by a template-switch adaptor with 12 random nucleotides. A minimum of 2.5 million CDR3-containing paired-end reads was obtained for each sample. A single record per CDR3 protein comes from TCRdb applying MiXCR to the 5' RACE reads. Of approximately 360,000 distinct CDR3 sequences detected, roughly half appear once; the ten largest clones hold under 60%. The sample belongs to a study of blood T cells in healthy people across ages. Across the whole study: T cells yielded about one barcoded beta molecule per two cells through template switching. Study results and caveats: Roughly linear age-related decline in beta diversity appeared, significant by age roughly 40.

Germline-derived CDR1 and CDR2 are SGHRS and YFSETQ. The CDR3 loop spans 14 amino acids. The chain has TRBV5-1 and TRBJ2-5, with D tentatively TRBD1 or TRBD2 (5 bases each). The sequence came from a man aged 55 to 70 in good health. The source material was blood. The CDR3 is CASSLTGGQETQYF. The CDR3 DNA sequence: TGTGCCAGCAGCTTGACTGGGGGCCAAGAGACCCAGTACTTC.